The TCR beta chain under discussion was sequenced for a study of T cell changes during pregnancy in multiple sclerosis. In germline, CDR1 is SQVTM, CDR2 ANQGSEA. The CDR3 spans 15 residues. V lost 0 bases, J lost 3 bases, and 15 bases lay in between. Produced via immunoSEQ multiplex PCR; TCRdb's table is partial and in-frame only. Altogether 35,000 to 40,000 clones are present, more than 85% being singletons, with the ten largest covering more than 5%. The material was CD8+ T cells from peripheral blood mononuclear cells, obtained in the third trimester of pregnancy. The receptor's source is a female donor with multiple sclerosis, enrolled in a pregnancy study. This chain joins TRBV29-1 and TRBJ2-7; possible D gene TRBD2, 7 bases. CDR3 sequence reads: CSVEEGPGEGYEQYF. Here the CDR3 DNA reads TGCAGCGTTGAAGAAGGGCCAGGGGAGGGCTACGAGCAGTACTTC.